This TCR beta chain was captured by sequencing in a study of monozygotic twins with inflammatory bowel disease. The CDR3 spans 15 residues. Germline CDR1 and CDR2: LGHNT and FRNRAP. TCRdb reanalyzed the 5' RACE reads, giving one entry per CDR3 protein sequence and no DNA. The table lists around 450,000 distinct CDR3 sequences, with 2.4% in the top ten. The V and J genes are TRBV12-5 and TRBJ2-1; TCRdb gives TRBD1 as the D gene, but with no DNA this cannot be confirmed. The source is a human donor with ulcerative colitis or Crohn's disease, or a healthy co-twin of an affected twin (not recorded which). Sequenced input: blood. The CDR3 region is CASGLRLKGANEQFF.